This T cell receptor (beta chain) was identified in a study of T cell repertoires in cytomegalovirus infection. V was clipped by 9 bases and J by 5 bases; unmatched bases: 3. The CDR3 contains 13 residues. Germline loops: CDR1 SEHNR, CDR2 FQNEAQ (reference sequence). This clonotype was seen at least ten times. The antigen remains undetermined. TCRdb reprocessed the reads via MiXCR and lists one record per CDR3 protein. Of 830,000 or so distinct CDR3 sequences listed, around a third are singletons. The gene calls are TRBV7-9 and TRBJ2-1; 11 bases match TRBD2. The receptor's source is a human donor in good health (CMV status not recorded). Some clones in this sample may be carry-over from other donors' samples. Here the sequenced sample was cultured CD8+ T cells from PBMCs, taken from culture after CMV antigen stimulation. CDR3 sequence (DNA): TGTGCCAGAGGGACTAGCGGCGACAATGAGCAGTTCTTC. As protein: CARGTSGDNEQFF.